Below are 23 T cell receptor beta chains sequenced from a single sample in a study of T cells after yellow fever vaccination. TCRdb called the 5' RACE reads again in MiXCR, with one record for every CDR3 protein. The profile covers around 250,000 distinct CDR3 sequences, with 5.2% appearing a single time and roughly 3.4% taken by the ten largest. This sample comprised CD4+ T cells sorted from PBMCs, obtained on the day of the yellow fever booster vaccination. The receptors were gathered from a young man who received the YFV17D yellow fever vaccine.

This clonotype was found a few times. The rearrangement links TRBV9 to TRBJ2-2; the D gene is possibly TRBD1 (5 bases). The CDR3 contains 17 residues. Germline loops: CDR1 SGDLS, CDR2 YYNGEE. The V and J ends lost 4 bases and 4 bases respectively, with 20 bases between them. The CDR3 reads CASSPRVRRASTGELFF. The CDR3 bases are TGTGCCAGCAGCCCTCGAGTTCGCAGGGCGTCCACCGGGGAGCTGTTTTTT. The full variable domain, with the rest looked up from reference TRBV9 and TRBJ2-2, is DSGVTQTPKHLITATGQRVTLRCSPRSGDLSVYWYQQSLDQGLQFLIQYYNGEERAKGNILERFSAQQFPDLHSELNLSSLELGDSALYFCASSPRVRRASTGELFFGEGSRLTVL.

The chain joins TRBV7-2 to TRBJ1-1; D remains ambiguous. Deletions cut 5 bases from V and 3 bases from J, with 13 bases between. The CDR3 consists of 14 residues. CDR1 is SGHTA, CDR2 FQGNSA, per germline. The DNA for the CDR3 is TGTGCCAGCAGCGTCGTTGATTGGGACACTGAAGCTTTCTTT. Its translation is CASSVVDWDTEAFF. Looking up the rest from reference TRBV7-2 and TRBJ1-1 gives the full variable domain: GAGVSQSPSNKVTEKGKDVELRCDPISGHTALYWYRQSLGQGLEFLIYFQGNSAPDKSGLPSDRFSAERTGGSVSTLTIQRTQQEDSAVYLCASSVVDWDTEAFFGQGTRLTVV.

V is TRBV7-2 and J is TRBJ2-3, with TRBD1 identical over 10 bases. V shed 5 bases, J shed 4 bases, and the junction held 6 bases outside the gene matches. Germline V gene lookup returns CDR1 SGHTA and CDR2 FQGNSA. The CDR3 covers 15 residues. The CDR3 DNA reads TGTGCCAGCAGCACGGGACAGGGGTTTTCAGATACGCAGTATTTT. Encoded protein: CASSTGQGFSDTQYF. The full variable domain, completed using reference TRBV7-2 and TRBJ2-3, is GAGVSQSPSNKVTEKGKDVELRCDPISGHTALYWYRQSLGQGLEFLIYFQGNSAPDKSGLPSDRFSAERTGGSVSTLTIQRTQQEDSAVYLCASSTGQGFSDTQYFGPGTRLTVL.

Notes on this clonotype: A read error may produce the germline difference seen at one junction end. This chain links TRBV10-3 with TRBJ1-1; D gene unclear. CDR3 length: 15 amino acids. The germline V gene has CDR1 ENHRY and CDR2 SYGVKD. This CDR3 reads CAISDPGRANTAAFF. DNA for the CDR3: TGTGCCATCAGTGACCCGGGGAGGGCGAACACTGCAGCTTTCTTT.

This clonotype was detected ten times or more. This sequence joins TRBV5-1 and TRBJ2-6; TRBD2 matches 13 bases. V dropped 5 bases and J dropped 0; count of bases not matched to a gene: 8. CDR3 length: 19 residues. In germline, CDR1 is SGHRS, CDR2 YFSETQ. CDR3 in amino acids: CASRRTSGGPYSGANVLTF. Here the CDR3 DNA reads TGCGCCAGCAGAAGGACTAGCGGGGGCCCTTACTCTGGGGCCAACGTCCTGACTTTC.

This chain uses TRBV20-1 with TRBJ2-3; 9 bases map to TRBD2. This CDR3 is 14 amino acids long. V lost 3 bases and J lost 4; bases outside the gene matches: 5. Germline values: CDR1 DFQATT, CDR2 SNEGSKA (reference sequence). Here the CDR3 DNA reads TGCAGTGCTAGCCCAGCGGGGGGCCCAGATACGCAGTATTTT. It codes for CSASPAGGPDTQYF.

This clonotype was detected many times. V is TRBV9 and J is TRBJ2-7, with 11 bases that match TRBD2. Looked up from germline, CDR1 is SGDLS and CDR2 is YYNGEE. This CDR3 is built from 15 residues. J was trimmed by 7 bases and V by 3 bases; bases with no gene match: 9. DNA of the CDR3: TGTGCCAGCAGCGCCGACTCTAGCGGGGGGTTAGAGCAGTACTTC. Amino acids: CASSADSSGGLEQYF.

This clonotype was seen only a few times. The chain carries TRBV6-2 or TRBV6-3 and TRBJ2-3; D remains unclear. V was shortened by 3 bases and J by 4 bases, with 5 bases between the two germline ends. The CDR3 is made up of 12 amino acids. Germline CDR1 is MNHEY and CDR2 is SVGEGT. The DNA of the CDR3 is TGTGCCAGCAGTTATATAGCAGATACGCAGTATTTT. It encodes CASSYIADTQYF.

This sequence joins TRBV27 and TRBJ2-5; the match to TRBD1 covers 12 bases. From germline, CDR1 is MNHEY and CDR2 SMNVEV (reference sequence). The length of the CDR3 is 15 residues. The V segment lost 5 bases and the J segment 5 bases; nucleotides outside the gene matches: 6. The CDR3 DNA reads TGTGCCAGCAGTACCGGGACAGGGGGCGCGGAGACCCAGTACTTC. Translation: CASSTGTGGAETQYF.

This clonotype was counted between two and nine times. The genes are TRBV5-1 and TRBJ2-7, with D perhaps given as TRBD1 or TRBD2 (7 bases each). The V gene lost 4 bases and the J gene lost 3 bases, with 14 bases spanning the gap. This CDR3 has 14 residues. Germline assignment: CDR1 SGHRS and CDR2 YFSETQ. DNA of the CDR3: TGCGCCAGCAGCGTTCAGGGGGGGCACTACGAGCAGTACGTC. Translation: CASSVQGGHYEQYV.

Remarks on this clonotype: A much larger clone differs by one base, so this may be a read error. The chain has TRBV7-9 and TRBJ2-2; the match to TRBD1 covers 7 bases. Germline V CDR1 and CDR2: SEHNR, FQNEAQ (reference sequence). The CDR3 is made up of 15 amino acids. Here the CDR3 DNA reads TGTGCCGGCAGCTCTGGCCGGACAGGATCGGAGGAGCTGTTTTTT. Encoded protein: CAGSSGRTGSEELFF.

This clonotype was detected many times. V gene TRBV5-1 combines with J gene TRBJ2-5; 7 bases are a match to TRBD1. V lost 6 bases to trimming and J lost 5 bases; unmatched junction nucleotides: 7. This CDR3 is 13 amino acids long. Germline lookup yields CDR1 SGHRS and CDR2 YFSETQ. The CDR3 nucleotides read TGCGCCAGCAATGAGGGGGCCGAGGAGACCCAGTACTTC. Translating gives CASNEGAEETQYF.

This clonotype has at least ten counts. This rearrangement joins TRBV5-4 to TRBJ2-3; TRBD2 agrees at 8 bases. This CDR3 has 13 residues. J lost 6 bases, V lost 6 bases, and 6 bases had no gene match. Germline assignment: CDR1 SGHNT and CDR2 YYREEE (reference sequence). This CDR3 reads CASKNSGVDTQYF. In DNA, the CDR3 is TGTGCCAGCAAGAATAGCGGGGTGGATACGCAGTATTTT. Full variable domain (outside the CDR3, taken from reference TRBV5-4 and TRBJ2-3): ETGVTQSPTHLIKTRGQQVTLRCSSQSGHNTVSWYQQALGQGPQFIFQYYREEENGRGNFPPRFSGLQFPNYSSELNVNALELDDSALYLCASKNSGVDTQYFGPGTRLTVL.

This clonotype appeared many times. The V gene is TRBV6-6, the J gene TRBJ2-2, with D possibly matching TRBD2 (6 bases). Germline values: CDR1 MNHNY, CDR2 SVGAGI (reference sequence). The CDR3 spans 16 residues. V shed 8 bases and J shed 4 bases, with 20 bases lying between them. The CDR3 reads CASFFGGGWGTGELFF. CDR3 sequence (DNA): TGTGCCAGCTTCTTTGGAGGAGGGTGGGGCACCGGGGAGCTGTTTTTT.

This clonotype was seen only a few times. V and J are TRBV5-4 and TRBJ1-6; TRBD1 is a possible D gene (5 bases). The CDR3 spans 17 residues. Germline V gene lookup returns CDR1 SGHNT and CDR2 YYREEE (reference sequence). Trimming shortened V by 4 bases and J by 0 bases, and 14 bases separated the two germline ends. The CDR3 is CASSVVRGISYNSPLHF. The DNA for the CDR3 is TGTGCCAGCAGCGTTGTGAGGGGAATCTCCTATAATTCACCCCTCCACTTT.

The chain combines TRBV12-5 with TRBJ2-7; 8 bases agree with TRBD1. With V trimmed by 0 bases and J by 4 bases, 26 bases remained unmatched. CDR1 and CDR2 from the germline V gene are LGHNT and FRNRAP. This CDR3 spans 22 amino acids. DNA for the CDR3: TGTGCTAGTGGTTTGGTCCCTTCCGGATTTGGACAGGGTGAAGAGGGAGTATACGAGCAGTACTTC. Translation: CASGLVPSGFGQGEEGVYEQYF.

For the CDR3, the DNA is TGTGCCAGCAGCCCGTGGGCGGGGGGAGCAGATACGCAGTATTTT. Amino acid sequence: CASSPWAGGADTQYF. The V call is TRBV6-2 or TRBV6-3, the J call TRBJ2-3; TRBD2 matches at 8 bases. Germline V CDR1 and CDR2: MNHEY, SVGEGT. The CDR3 has 15 residues. Trimming cost V 6 bases and J 4 bases; bases outside gene matches: 9.

This chain links TRBV10-3 with TRBJ2-3, with 14 bases identical to TRBD2. Germline V gives CDR1 ENHRY, CDR2 SYGVKD. This CDR3 comprises 14 residues. J lost 4 bases, V lost 6 bases, and 0 bases had no gene match. The CDR3 nucleotides read TGTGCCATCAGGACTAGCGGGGGGGCAGATACGCAGTATTTT. Residues: CAIRTSGGADTQYF.

This clonotype was observed a few times. The CDR3: CASSLAGGWRPQHF. The CDR3 DNA reads TGTGCCAGCAGCTTAGCTGGCGGGTGGAGGCCCCAGCATTTT. The V gene is TRBV7-2, the J gene TRBJ1-5; D not certain. V was shortened by 0 bases and J by 9 bases, with 12 bases between the two germline ends. The germline CDR1 and CDR2 sequences are SGHTA and FQGNSA. The CDR3 has 14 residues.

This chain joins TRBV15 and TRBJ1-4; TRBD1 matches 9 bases. Trimming took 4 bases from V and 6 from J; bases not matched to a gene: 3. The V gene's germline CDR1 is LNHNV and CDR2 YYDKDF (reference sequence). This CDR3 spans 14 amino acids. The CDR3 coding sequence is TGTGCCACCAGCACTGACAGGGGGGATGAAAAACTGTTTTTT. It codes for CATSTDRGDEKLFF. The entire variable domain, with the rest obtained from reference TRBV15 and TRBJ1-4, is as follows: DAMVIQNPRYQVTQFGKPVTLSCSQTLNHNVMYWYQQKSSQAPKLLFHYYDKDFNNEADTPDNFQSRRPNTSFCFLDIRSPGLGDTAMYLCATSTDRGDEKLFFGSGTQLSVL.

The rearrangement links TRBV6-5 to TRBJ1-2; D is uncertain. CDR3 size: 12 residues. V gave up 5 bases and J gave up 3 bases, with 7 bases separating them. The germline CDR1 and CDR2 sequences are MNHEY and SVGAGI. The CDR3 DNA follows: TGTGCCAGCAGTCACGGAGACTATGGCTACACCTTC. As protein: CASSHGDYGYTF.

This clonotype appeared many times. This rearrangement joins TRBV19 to TRBJ2-1, with 8 bases lining up with TRBD2. J gave up 0 bases and V 5 bases, and 3 bases lay outside the gene matches. This CDR3 is built from 15 residues. CDR1 LNHDA and CDR2 SQIVND come from the germline V gene (reference sequence). The CDR3 loop is CASSGLAGSYNEQFF. DNA for the CDR3: TGTGCCAGTAGTGGGCTAGCGGGCTCCTACAATGAGCAGTTCTTC.

This clonotype was seen a handful of times. The V gene is TRBV12-3 or TRBV12-4, the J gene TRBJ1-6; no definite D call. Between the trimmed V and J ends, which lost 5 bases and 0 bases, there was a span of 14 bases. The CDR3 contains 17 residues. The CDR3 loop reads CASSGDSPSSYNSPLHF. CDR3 in DNA: TGTGCCAGCAGTGGGGATAGTCCGAGCTCCTATAATTCACCCCTCCACTTT.